In this sample, the clone carrying this T cell receptor (beta chain) turned up a few times. What it binds is unknown. The CDR3 sequence is 14 residues long. The V gene's germline CDR1 is MNHEY and CDR2 SMNVEV (reference sequence). Trimming took 6 bases from V and 7 from J, leaving 13 bases between them. The data stem from a study of CD8 T cells in ankylosing spondylitis. Study-wide findings and caveats: One TCR beta motif, made up of several highly homologous variants, appeared characteristic of ankylosing spondylitis blood.

TCRdb independently ran MiXCR on the 5' RACE reads; one entry per CDR3 protein. The table has fewer than 180,000 distinct CDR3 sequences, approximately 48% seen once; the top ten hold roughly 15%. The chain joins TRBV27 to TRBJ1-6; TRBD1 might be the D (6 bases). The sample consisted of synovial fluid, either unsorted or a sorted T cell fraction (not recorded which). The receptor was derived from a male donor with ankylosing spondylitis. CDR3 amino acids: CASSAARGNSPLHF. The DNA of the CDR3 is TGTGCCAGCAGCGCCGCTAGGGGGAATTCACCCCTCCACTTT.